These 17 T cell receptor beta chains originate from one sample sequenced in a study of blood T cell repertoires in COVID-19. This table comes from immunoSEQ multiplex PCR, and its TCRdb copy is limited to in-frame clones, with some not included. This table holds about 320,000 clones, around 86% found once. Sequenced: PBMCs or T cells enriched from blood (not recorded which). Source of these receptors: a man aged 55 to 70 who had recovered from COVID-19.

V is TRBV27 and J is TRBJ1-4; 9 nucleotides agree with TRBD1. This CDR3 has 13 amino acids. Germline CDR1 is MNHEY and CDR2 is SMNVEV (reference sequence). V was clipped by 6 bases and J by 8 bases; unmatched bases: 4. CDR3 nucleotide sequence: TGTGCCAGCAGCACAGGGGGCAGGGAAAAACTGTTTTTT. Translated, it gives CASSTGGREKLFF.

CDR3 nucleotide sequence: TGCGCCAGCAGCCGGGGCCCTTGGGGCACTGAAGCTTTCTTT. Its protein product is CASSRGPWGTEAFF. The chain carries TRBV4-1 and TRBJ1-1; maybe TRBD1 (5 bases). This CDR3 has 14 residues. Germline CDR1 is MGHRA and CDR2 is YSYEKL. Trimming removed 4 bases from V and 4 bases from J, with 13 bases in between.

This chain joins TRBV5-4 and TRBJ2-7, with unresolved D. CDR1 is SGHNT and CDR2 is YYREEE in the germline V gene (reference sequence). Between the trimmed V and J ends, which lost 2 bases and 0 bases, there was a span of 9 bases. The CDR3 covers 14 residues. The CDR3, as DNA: TGTGCCAGCAGCTTTAATCCGAGCTCCTACGAGCAGTACTTC. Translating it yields CASSFNPSSYEQYF.

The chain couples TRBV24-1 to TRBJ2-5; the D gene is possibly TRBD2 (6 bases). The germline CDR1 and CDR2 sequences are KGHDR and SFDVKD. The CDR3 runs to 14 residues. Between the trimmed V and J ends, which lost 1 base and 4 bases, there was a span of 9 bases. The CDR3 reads CATSDFSGGETQYF. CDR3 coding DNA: TGTGCCACCAGTGATTTCTCCGGGGGAGAGACCCAGTACTTC.

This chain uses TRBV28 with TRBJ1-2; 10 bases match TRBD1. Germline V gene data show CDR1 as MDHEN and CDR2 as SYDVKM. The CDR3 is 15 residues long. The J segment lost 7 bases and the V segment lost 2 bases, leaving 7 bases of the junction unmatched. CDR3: CASSLLRTGGGGYTF. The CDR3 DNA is TGTGCCAGCAGTTTACTCCGGACAGGGGGTGGTGGCTACACCTTC.

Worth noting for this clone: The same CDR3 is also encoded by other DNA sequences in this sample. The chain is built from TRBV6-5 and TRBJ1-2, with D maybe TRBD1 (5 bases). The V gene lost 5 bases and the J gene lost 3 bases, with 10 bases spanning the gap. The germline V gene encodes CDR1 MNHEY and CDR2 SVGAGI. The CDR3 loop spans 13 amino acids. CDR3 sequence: CASSSREDYGYTF. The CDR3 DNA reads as TGTGCCAGCAGTAGCAGGGAGGACTATGGCTACACCTTC.

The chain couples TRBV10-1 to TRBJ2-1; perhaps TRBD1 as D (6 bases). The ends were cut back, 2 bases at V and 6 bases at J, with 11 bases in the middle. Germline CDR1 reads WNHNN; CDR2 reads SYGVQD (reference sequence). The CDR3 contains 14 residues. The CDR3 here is CASSEGGVSNEQFF. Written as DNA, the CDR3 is TGCGCCAGCAGTGAGGGGGGCGTCTCCAATGAGCAGTTCTTC.

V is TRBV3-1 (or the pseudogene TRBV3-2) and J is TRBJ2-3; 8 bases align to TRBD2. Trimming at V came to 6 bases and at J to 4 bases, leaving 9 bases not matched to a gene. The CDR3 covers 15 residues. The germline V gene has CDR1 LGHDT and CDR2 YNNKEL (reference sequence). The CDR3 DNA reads TGTGCCAGCAGTCCCACACTGACTAGCGCAGATACGCAGTATTTT. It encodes CASSPTLTSADTQYF.

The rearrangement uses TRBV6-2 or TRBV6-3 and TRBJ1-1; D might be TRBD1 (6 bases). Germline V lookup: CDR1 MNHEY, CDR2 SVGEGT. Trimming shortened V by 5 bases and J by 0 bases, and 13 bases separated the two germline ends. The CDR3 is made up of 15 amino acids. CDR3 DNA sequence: TGTGCCAGCAGTGCCCGGACAGCGATGAACACTGAAGCTTTCTTT. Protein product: CASSARTAMNTEAFF.

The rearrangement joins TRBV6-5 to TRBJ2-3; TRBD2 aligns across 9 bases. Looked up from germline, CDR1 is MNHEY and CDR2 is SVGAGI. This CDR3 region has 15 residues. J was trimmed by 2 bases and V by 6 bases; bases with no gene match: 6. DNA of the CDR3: TGTGCCAGCAGCCGACTAGCGGAGCACACAGATACGCAGTATTTT. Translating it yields CASSRLAEHTDTQYF.

This chain's CDR3 is CASSLWPSGDYEQYF. DNA for the CDR3: TGTGCCAGCAGTTTATGGCCTAGCGGGGACTACGAGCAGTACTTC. The chain uses TRBV28 and TRBJ2-7, with TRBD2 matching 9 bases. V gave up 0 bases and J gave up 3 bases; unmatched junction bases: 3. The CDR3 runs 15 residues. Germline CDR1 is MDHEN and CDR2 is SYDVKM.

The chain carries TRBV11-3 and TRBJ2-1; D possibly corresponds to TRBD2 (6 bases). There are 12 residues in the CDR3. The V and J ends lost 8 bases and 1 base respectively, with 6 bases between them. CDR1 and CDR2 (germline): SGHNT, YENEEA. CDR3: CASGGSYNEQFF. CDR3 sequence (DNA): TGTGCCAGCGGGGGGTCCTACAATGAGCAGTTCTTC. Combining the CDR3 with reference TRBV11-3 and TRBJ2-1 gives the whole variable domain EAGVVQSPRYKIIEKKQPVAFWCNPISGHNTLYWYLQNLGQGPELLIRYENEEAVDDSQLPKDRFSAERLKGVDSTLKIQPAELGDSAVYLCASGGSYNEQFFGPGTRLTVL.

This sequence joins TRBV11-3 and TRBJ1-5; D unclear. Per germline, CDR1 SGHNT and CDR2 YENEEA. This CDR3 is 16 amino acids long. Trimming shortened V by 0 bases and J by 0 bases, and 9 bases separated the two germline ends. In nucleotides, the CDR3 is TGTGCCAGCAGCTTAGACGCCCTGAGTAGCAATCAGCCCCAGCATTTT. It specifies CASSLDALSSNQPQHF.

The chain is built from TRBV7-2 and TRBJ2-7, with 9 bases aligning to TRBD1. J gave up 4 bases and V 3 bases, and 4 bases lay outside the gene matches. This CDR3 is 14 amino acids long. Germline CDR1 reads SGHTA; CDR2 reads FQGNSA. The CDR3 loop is CASSFHRGRYEQYF. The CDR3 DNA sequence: TGTGCCAGCAGCTTCCACAGGGGGCGATACGAGCAGTACTTC.

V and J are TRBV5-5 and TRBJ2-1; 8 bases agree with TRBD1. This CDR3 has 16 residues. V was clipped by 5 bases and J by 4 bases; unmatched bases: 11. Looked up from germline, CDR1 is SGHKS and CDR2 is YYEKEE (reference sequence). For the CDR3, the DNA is TGTGCCAGCAGTACCGGGACAGGAAGTGTGTACAATGAGCAGTTCTTC. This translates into CASSTGTGSVYNEQFF.

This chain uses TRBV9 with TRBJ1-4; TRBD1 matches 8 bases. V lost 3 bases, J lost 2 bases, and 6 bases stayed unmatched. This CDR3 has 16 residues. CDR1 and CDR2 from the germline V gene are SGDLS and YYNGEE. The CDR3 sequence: CASSAQGAGTNEKLFF. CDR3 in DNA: TGTGCCAGCAGCGCGCAGGGGGCGGGGACTAATGAAAAACTGTTTTTT. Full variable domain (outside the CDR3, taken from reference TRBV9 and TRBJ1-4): DSGVTQTPKHLITATGQRVTLRCSPRSGDLSVYWYQQSLDQGLQFLIQYYNGEERAKGNILERFSAQQFPDLHSELNLSSLELGDSALYFCASSAQGAGTNEKLFFGSGTQLSVL.

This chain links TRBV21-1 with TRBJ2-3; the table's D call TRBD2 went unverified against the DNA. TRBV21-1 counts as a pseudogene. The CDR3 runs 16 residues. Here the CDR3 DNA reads TGTGCCAGCAGCTCCCGGCGGGAGAGTAGCACAGATACGCAGTATTTT. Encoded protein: CASSSRRESSTDTQYF.